These 21 T cell receptor beta chains were sequenced from one sample in a study of blood T cell repertoires in COVID-19. Clones were read by immunoSEQ multiplex PCR, and TCRdb kept only the in-frame ones, dropping some. The sample comprises 80,000 to 130,000 clones, 80% to 90% of which are singletons, and approximately 2.4% rests with the top ten. The specimen sequenced was PBMCs or T cells enriched from blood (not recorded which). The source of these receptors is a woman aged 45-59 years who had recovered from COVID-19.

J is TRBJ1-4 and V is TRBV14; D unresolved. V dropped 0 bases and J dropped 4 bases, with 21 bases sitting between them. The CDR3 loop spans 19 amino acids. The V gene's germline CDR1 is SGHDN and CDR2 FVKESK. In DNA form, the CDR3 reads TGTGCCAGCAGCCAAGATCCTGTGGAGCGGCGGCAAAGTAATGAAAAACTGTTTTTT. Protein sequence: CASSQDPVERRQSNEKLFF.

The chain couples TRBV6-5 to TRBJ1-2; possible D gene TRBD1, 6 bases. This CDR3 region has 14 residues. CDR1 is MNHEY and CDR2 is SVGAGI in the germline V gene. Trimming took off 5 bases at V and 4 bases at J, with 14 bases between the two ends. CDR3 coding DNA: TGTGCCAGCAGTCCGTCGGGGGGCGGCTATGGCTACACCTTC. Its protein is CASSPSGGGYGYTF.

At least ten counts were recorded for this clone. The V and J genes are TRBV5-1 and TRBJ1-1; TRBD1 matches at 10 bases. This CDR3 has 14 residues. The junction had 6 bases not matched to a gene; V was cut back by 4 bases and J by 6 bases. CDR1 and CDR2 from the germline V gene are SGHRS and YFSETQ. CDR3 loop: CASSTGGTGAEAFF. The CDR3 DNA reads as TGCGCCAGCAGCACGGGAGGGACAGGGGCTGAAGCTTTCTTT.

V and J are TRBV28 and TRBJ1-5; 7 positions agree with TRBD1. Germline assignment: CDR1 MDHEN and CDR2 SYDVKM. The length of the CDR3 is 17 residues. V trimming: 3 bases; J trimming: 6 bases; junction bases outside the gene matches: 14. CDR3 in DNA: TGTGCCAGCAGTTTCCCGGGAGGGGGCGCTACTGGTCAGCCCCAGCATTTT. This codes for CASSFPGGGATGQPQHF.

This rearrangement joins TRBV28 to TRBJ1-1; possibly TRBD1 for D (5 bases). CDR3 length equals 14 residues. CDR1 and CDR2 (germline): MDHEN, SYDVKM. Trimming left V 3 bases short and J 2 bases short, with 10 bases between. CDR3 residues: CASSLGGANTEAFF. For the CDR3, the DNA is TGTGCCAGCAGTTTGGGAGGGGCAAACACTGAAGCTTTCTTT.

The chain combines TRBV27 with TRBJ1-2; 7 positions agree with TRBD1. Germline V lookup: CDR1 MNHEY, CDR2 SMNVEV (reference sequence). J gave up 4 bases and V 2 bases, and 10 bases lay outside the gene matches. The CDR3 is made up of 16 amino acids. CDR3 in DNA: TGTGCCAGCAGTTTAGGCCCCCTAGGGGGCTTCTATGGCTACACCTTC. It translates to CASSLGPLGGFYGYTF.

This chain connects TRBV6-5 to TRBJ2-3; a possible D gene is TRBD1 (6 bases). This CDR3 is 15 amino acids long. Trimming pared 6 bases from V and 0 bases from J, leaving 13 bases between. Germline V lookup: CDR1 MNHEY, CDR2 SVGAGI. The CDR3 sequence is CASRTMGASTDTQYF. CDR3 sequence (DNA): TGTGCCAGCAGGACTATGGGGGCGAGCACAGATACGCAGTATTTT.

The sample holds a few counts of this clone. The rearrangement uses TRBV18 and TRBJ2-7; D remains unclear. Trimming removed 3 bases from V and 3 bases from J, with 12 bases in between. Germline CDR1 reads KGHSH; CDR2 reads LQKENI. This CDR3 region has 14 residues. The CDR3 sequence is CASSPGAKLYEQYF. In nucleotides, the CDR3 is TGTGCCAGCTCACCCGGAGCGAAGCTCTACGAGCAGTACTTC.

Regarding this clone: In the same sample, other DNA sequences code for this CDR3. V is TRBV5-1 and J is TRBJ1-2, with 8 nucleotides matching TRBD1. The CDR3 has 13 amino acids. CDR1 SGHRS and CDR2 YFSETQ come from the germline V gene. Unmatched junction bases numbered 4, after V lost 4 bases and J lost 5 bases. CDR3 protein: CASSVGQGYGYTF. The CDR3 bases are TGCGCCAGCAGCGTCGGACAGGGATATGGCTACACCTTC.

This rearrangement joins TRBV28 to TRBJ1-2; possibly TRBD1 for D (5 bases). V shed 6 bases and J shed 4 bases, with 18 bases lying between them. CDR1 MDHEN and CDR2 SYDVKM come from the germline V gene. This CDR3 is built from 15 residues. The CDR3 loop reads CASSGAGQAVYGYTF. CDR3 bases: TGTGCCAGCAGCGGCGCAGGGCAGGCCGTCTATGGCTACACCTTC.

The J gene is TRBJ2-7, the V gene TRBV21-1; the table assigns TRBD1, which was not confirmed against the DNA. TRBV21-1 counts as a pseudogene. This CDR3 region has 15 residues. The CDR3, as DNA: TGTGCCAGCAGCCTCCCCGGCAGGGGGCACTACGAGCAGTACTTC. Encoded protein: CASSLPGRGHYEQYF.

This chain uses TRBV27 with TRBJ2-7, with 12 positions matching TRBD2. This CDR3 contains 15 residues. Germline V lookup: CDR1 MNHEY, CDR2 SMNVEV (reference sequence). Germline trimming cut 5 bases from V and 3 bases from J; bases unmatched to any gene: 5. CDR3 loop: CASSPSGGAVYEQYF. CDR3 DNA sequence: TGTGCCAGCAGTCCTAGCGGGGGGGCCGTCTACGAGCAGTACTTC.

This clone was recorded a few times. V and J are TRBV6-5 and TRBJ2-7; 9 bases fit TRBD2. Trimming removed 2 bases from V and 6 bases from J; junction bases left unmatched: 2. The CDR3 runs to 13 residues. In germline, CDR1 is MNHEY, CDR2 SVGAGI. The CDR3 DNA is TGTGCCAGCAGTTACCCTAGCGGGGCCGAGCAGTACTTC. The encoded protein is CASSYPSGAEQYF.

The chain carries TRBV27 and TRBJ2-7; TRBD2 matches at 8 bases. The CDR3 loop spans 14 amino acids. J gave up 7 bases and V 3 bases, and 8 bases lay outside the gene matches. Per the germline V gene, CDR1 is MNHEY and CDR2 is SMNVEV (reference sequence). The CDR3 DNA reads as TGTGCCAGCAGTTTGGACGGGACTAGTCGGGAGCAGTACTTC. Amino acid sequence: CASSLDGTSREQYF.

This chain links TRBV10-3 with TRBJ2-7, with a possible D match to TRBD1 (7 bases). Germline lookup yields CDR1 ENHRY and CDR2 SYGVKD. The CDR3 extends over 13 amino acids. V was pared by 11 bases and J by 2 bases, with 16 bases between. Written as DNA, the CDR3 is TGTGCCGTCACGGGGGACAGTGCCTACGAGCAGTACTTC. It codes for CAVTGDSAYEQYF.

In nucleotides, the CDR3 is TGTGCCAGCAGCTTCGACAAGAACACTGAAGCTTTCTTT. As protein: CASSFDKNTEAFF. The chain carries TRBV3-1 (or the pseudogene TRBV3-2) and TRBJ1-1; D not resolved. Between the trimmed V and J ends, which lost 5 bases and 1 base, there was a span of 8 bases. The length of the CDR3 is 13 residues. Germline V gene lookup returns CDR1 LGHDT and CDR2 YNNKEL (reference sequence).

The chain has TRBV13 and TRBJ1-4; 8 bases fit TRBD1. CDR3 length: 17 amino acids. Germline V lookup: CDR1 PRHDT, CDR2 FYEKMQ (reference sequence). The V gene end was trimmed by 5 bases and the J gene end by 7 bases; junction bases not matched to a gene: 15. In nucleotides, the CDR3 is TGTGCCAGCAGCGGACCGGGTACGGGACAGGCCATTGAAAAACTGTTTTTT. Residues: CASSGPGTGQAIEKLFF.

The genes are TRBV27 and TRBJ1-6, with D possibly being TRBD1 (5 bases). This CDR3 contains 15 residues. The V end lost 0 bases, the J end lost 8 bases, and 11 bases lay between the germline ends. Per germline, CDR1 MNHEY and CDR2 SMNVEV (reference sequence). The CDR3 protein is CASSLSVSRDSPLHF. As DNA, the CDR3 is TGTGCCAGCAGTTTATCTGTCTCCAGGGATTCACCCCTCCACTTT.

V usage is TRBV9 and J usage is TRBJ2-7; 9 nucleotides align to TRBD1. The V gene's germline CDR1 is SGDLS and CDR2 YYNGEE. V lost 3 bases, J lost 2 bases, and 3 bases stayed unmatched. The CDR3 contains 14 residues. The CDR3 DNA reads as TGTGCCAGCAGCGCGGACAGGGGAACCTACGAGCAGTACTTC. Protein sequence: CASSADRGTYEQYF.

The chain uses TRBV6-1 and TRBJ1-5, with 8 bases aligning to TRBD1. V lost 6 bases and J lost 3; bases outside the gene matches: 4. CDR1 and CDR2 from the germline V gene are MNHNS and SASEGT. The CDR3 is 14 residues long. The CDR3 bases are TGTGCCAGCAGGGGGGGACAGGTCAATCAGCCCCAGCATTTT. Amino acids: CASRGGQVNQPQHF.

The chain employs TRBV27 and TRBJ1-6; 8 bases are a match to TRBD1. Trimming at V came to 4 bases and at J to 3 bases, leaving 5 bases not matched to a gene. Germline lookup yields CDR1 MNHEY and CDR2 SMNVEV (reference sequence). CDR3 length: 16 residues. The CDR3 here is CASSSPGTGYNSPLHF. In nucleotides, the CDR3 is TGTGCCAGCAGTTCTCCCGGGACAGGCTATAATTCACCCCTCCACTTT.